This is a list of T cell receptor beta chains from one sample in a study of blood T cells in healthy people across ages. TCRdb reprocessed the 5' RACE reads via MiXCR and lists one record per CDR3 protein. This table holds around 800,000 distinct CDR3 sequences, under 30% found once. These data were likewise used in another study, on T cells of mothers and their children.

Sequenced sample: blood. The receptors were gathered from a boy aged 5-17 years in good health. Both conserved end residues are part of each CDR3. D genes are given only for firm matches. Where a row states a size, it is once, few, many or the class of an expanded clone; other rows omit it.

>14|TRBV30|few|.|TRBJ2-7
CAWAVQGKGYEQYF
TGTGCCTGGGCGGTACAGGGTAAGGGCTACGAGCAGTACTTC
>17|TRBV30|.|TRBD2|TRBJ2-1
CAGRGLAGGPSYNEQFF
TGTGCCGGACGGGGACTAGCGGGGGGGCCCTCCTACAATGAGCAGTTCTTC
>12|TRBV27|few|.|TRBJ2-1
CASSSLNNEQFF
TGTGCCAGCAGTTCACTGAACAATGAGCAGTTCTTC
>13|TRBV11-2|.|.|TRBJ2-6
CASKELGANVLTF
TGTGCCAGCAAGGAGCTCGGGGCCAACGTCCTGACTTTC
>15|TRBV4-1|few|.|TRBJ1-6
CASSQDGAVNSPLHF
TGCGCCAGCAGCCAAGATGGGGCCGTTAATTCACCCCTCCACTTT
>18|TRBV5-1|.|.|TRBJ2-5
CASSYCGRETVHQETQYF
TGCGCCAGCAGCTACTGCGGTAGAGAGACAGTCCACCAAGAGACCCAGTACTTC
>15|TRBV3-1|.|TRBD1|TRBJ2-7
CASNRGTGSPYEQYF
TGTGCCAGCAACCGAGGGACAGGGTCTCCCTACGAGCAGTACTTC
>13|TRBV7-9|.|.|TRBJ2-7
CASSLTTDYEQYF
TGTGCCAGCAGCTTAACGACAGACTACGAGCAGTACTTC
>12|TRBV12-5|few|.|TRBJ2-7
CASGLWVYEQYF
TGTGCTAGTGGTTTGTGGGTTTACGAGCAGTACTTC
>14|TRBV29-1|once|.|TRBJ1-1
CSVEGRVGDTEAFF
TGCAGCGTTGAAGGGAGGGTGGGGGACACTGAAGCTTTCTTT
>14|TRBV12-3/TRBV12-4|few|.|TRBJ1-4
CASSSGAGGEKLFF
TGTGCCAGCAGTTCAGGGGCAGGTGGGGAAAAACTGTTTTTT
>15|TRBV28|few|.|TRBJ2-6
CASTPVDSGASVLTF
TGTGCCAGCACCCCAGTTGACTCTGGGGCCAGCGTCCTGACTTTC
>15|TRBV2|.|.|TRBJ2-3
CASSEARAGPNTQYF
TGTGCCAGCAGTGAAGCTAGGGCAGGACCAAATACGCAGTATTTT
>16|TRBV12-5|few|.|TRBJ2-5
CASGLVPKAGQETQYF
TGTGCTAGTGGTTTGGTACCCAAGGCAGGCCAAGAGACCCAGTACTTC
>13|TRBV30|few|.|TRBJ2-5
CAREGTDQETQYF
TGTGCCCGGGAGGGGACAGACCAAGAGACCCAGTACTTC
>13|TRBV2|.|.|TRBJ1-1
CASTQGEGTEAFF
TGTGCCAGCACCCAAGGGGAGGGCACTGAAGCTTTCTTT
>16|TRBV4-2|.|.|TRBJ2-5
CASSQEARAYQETQYF
TGTGCCAGCAGCCAAGAGGCACGGGCCTACCAAGAGACCCAGTACTTC
>15|TRBV7-2|few|.|TRBJ2-5
CASSLVGGRGETQYF
TGTGCCAGCAGCTTAGTCGGGGGCCGTGGGGAGACCCAGTACTTC
>16|TRBV7-2|.|TRBD2|TRBJ2-1
CASSLSLAGGYNEQFF
TGTGCCAGCAGCTTATCACTAGCGGGGGGGTACAATGAGCAGTTCTTC
>13|TRBV7-9|.|.|TRBJ1-2
CASSLGLEYGYTF
TGTGCCAGCAGCTTAGGCCTAGAGTATGGCTACACCTTC